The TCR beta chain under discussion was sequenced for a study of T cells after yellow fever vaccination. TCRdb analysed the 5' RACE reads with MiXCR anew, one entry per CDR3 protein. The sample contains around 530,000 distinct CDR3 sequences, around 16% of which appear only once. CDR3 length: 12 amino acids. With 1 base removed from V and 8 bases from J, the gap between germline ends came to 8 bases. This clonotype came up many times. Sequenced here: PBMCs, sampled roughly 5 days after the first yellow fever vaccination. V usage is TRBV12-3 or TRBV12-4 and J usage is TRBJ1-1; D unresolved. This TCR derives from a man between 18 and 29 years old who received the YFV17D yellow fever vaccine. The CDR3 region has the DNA TGTGCCAGCAGTTTAGTTCGCGGAGAAGCTTTCTTT. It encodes CASSLVRGEAFF.